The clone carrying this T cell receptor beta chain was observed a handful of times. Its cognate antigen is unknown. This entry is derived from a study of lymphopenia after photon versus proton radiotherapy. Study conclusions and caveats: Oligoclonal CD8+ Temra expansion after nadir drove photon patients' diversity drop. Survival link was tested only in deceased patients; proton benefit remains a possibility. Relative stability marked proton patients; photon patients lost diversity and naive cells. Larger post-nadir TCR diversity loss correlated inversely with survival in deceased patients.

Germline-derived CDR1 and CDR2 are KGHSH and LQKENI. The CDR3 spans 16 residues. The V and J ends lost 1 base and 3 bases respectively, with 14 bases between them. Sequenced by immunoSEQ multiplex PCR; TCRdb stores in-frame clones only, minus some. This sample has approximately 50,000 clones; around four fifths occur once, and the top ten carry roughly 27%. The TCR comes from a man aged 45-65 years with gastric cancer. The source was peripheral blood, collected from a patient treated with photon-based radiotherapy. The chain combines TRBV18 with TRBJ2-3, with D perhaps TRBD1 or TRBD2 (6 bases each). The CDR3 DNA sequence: TGTGCCAGCTCACCACGGACTAAGGGGGAGACAGATACGCAGTATTTT. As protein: CASSPRTKGETDTQYF. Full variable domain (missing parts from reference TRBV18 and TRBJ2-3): NAGVMQNPRHLVRRRGQEARLRCSPMKGHSHVYWYRQLPEEGLKFMVYLQKENIIDESGMPKERFSAEFPKEGPSILRIQQVVRGDSAAYFCASSPRTKGETDTQYFGPGTRLTVL.